The T cell receptor (beta chain) under discussion was sequenced for a study of blood T cells in healthy people across ages. The second PCR ran 7 to 11 cycles with a sample-barcoded 5' primer and J-beta primers. The template-switch adaptor, which had 12 random nucleotides, put a tag on each cDNA molecule. One entry per CDR3 protein results from TCRdb running MiXCR on the 5' RACE reads. The table lists approximately 800,000 distinct CDR3 sequences, approximately 65% of them singletons. This clonotype was detected ten times or more. Trimming took 6 bases from V and 5 from J, leaving 14 bases between them. The length of the CDR3 is 15 residues.

The chain recombines TRBV12-3 or TRBV12-4 with TRBJ1-6, with D perhaps matching TRBD1 (6 bases). The source of this sequence is a man aged 25 to 40 in good health. Sequencing was performed on blood. The DNA of the CDR3 is TGTGCCAGCAGGCTACGGGGGGCACATAATTCACCCCTCCACTTT. Translating it yields CASRLRGAHNSPLHF.